Detailed here is one T cell receptor (beta chain). The antigen is unknown. Amplification used 60 Vbeta primers and 13 Jbeta primers. The repertoire was sequenced with immunoSEQ multiplex PCR; TCRdb's copy has only in-frame clones and lacks some. The sample records around 91,000 clones, around 84% being singletons. V lost 0 bases, J lost 8 bases, and 6 bases stayed unmatched. The CDR3 covers 15 residues. Germline assignment: CDR1 KGHSH and CDR2 LQKENI. These data are taken from a study of cytomegalovirus exposure and HLA in healthy donors. Study-wide results and limits: Many donors carried some public TCRs, although rarity characterized most TCR sequences. The Asian-associated ancestry cluster reportedly had fewer N-insertions than the approximately 700-donor mean in a later analysis.

This chain connects TRBV18 to TRBJ1-2; TRBD1 matches 10 bases. The sample consisted of PBMCs. This clonotype was sampled from a man younger than 35 in good health and CMV-seronegative. The CDR3 region has the DNA TGTGCCAGCTCACCACCGGGACAGGGGAGGAGGGGCTACACCTTC. Encoded protein: CASSPPGQGRRGYTF.